This TCR beta chain was documented in a study of lymphopenia after photon versus proton radiotherapy. General observations from the study: Survival link was tested only in deceased patients; proton benefit remains a possibility. Under photons, naive T cells and diversity fell while effector/memory populations rose. A bigger post-nadir fall in TCR diversity correlated inversely with survival time in deceased patients. Post-nadir diversity loss with photons came from oligoclonal expansion, particularly CD8+ Temra cells.

A remark on this clone: The antigen is unknown.

With V trimmed by 2 bases and J by 8 bases, 4 bases remained unmatched. Germline V lookup: CDR1 MNHEY, CDR2 SVGAGI. The CDR3 runs 13 residues. Profiling relied on immunoSEQ multiplex PCR, and the TCRdb table lists in-frame clones only, not all of them. The sample comprises 20,000 to 30,000 clones, 90% of which are singletons, and around 0.76% rests with the top ten. This receptor was taken from a woman between 50 and 59 years old with cholangiocarcinoma. This specimen consisted of peripheral blood, obtained from a patient treated with photon-based radiotherapy. The rearrangement uses TRBV6-5 and TRBJ1-2, with 8 bases that match TRBD1. The CDR3, as DNA: TGTGCCAGCAGTTACCAGGGGGCGGGAGGCTACACCTTC. This sequence encodes CASSYQGAGGYTF.